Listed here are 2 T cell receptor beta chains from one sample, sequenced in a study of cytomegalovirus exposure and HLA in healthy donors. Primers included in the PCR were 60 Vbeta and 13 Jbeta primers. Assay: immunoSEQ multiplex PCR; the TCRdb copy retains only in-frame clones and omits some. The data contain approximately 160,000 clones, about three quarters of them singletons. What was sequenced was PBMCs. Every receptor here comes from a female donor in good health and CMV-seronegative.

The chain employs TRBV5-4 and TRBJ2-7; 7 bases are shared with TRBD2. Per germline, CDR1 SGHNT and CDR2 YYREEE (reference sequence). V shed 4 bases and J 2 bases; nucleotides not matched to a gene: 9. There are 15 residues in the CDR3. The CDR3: CASSPLGRATYEQYF. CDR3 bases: TGTGCCAGCAGCCCCTTAGGGAGGGCCACCTACGAGCAGTACTTC.

CDR3 residues: CASSPPGTAFSYEQYF. The CDR3 coding sequence is TGTGCCAGCTCACCACCCGGGACAGCCTTCTCCTACGAGCAGTACTTC. V usage is TRBV18 and J usage is TRBJ2-7; 7 bases match TRBD1. This CDR3 region has 16 residues. V was clipped by 0 bases and J by 0 bases; unmatched bases: 5. The germline V gene has CDR1 KGHSH and CDR2 LQKENI.